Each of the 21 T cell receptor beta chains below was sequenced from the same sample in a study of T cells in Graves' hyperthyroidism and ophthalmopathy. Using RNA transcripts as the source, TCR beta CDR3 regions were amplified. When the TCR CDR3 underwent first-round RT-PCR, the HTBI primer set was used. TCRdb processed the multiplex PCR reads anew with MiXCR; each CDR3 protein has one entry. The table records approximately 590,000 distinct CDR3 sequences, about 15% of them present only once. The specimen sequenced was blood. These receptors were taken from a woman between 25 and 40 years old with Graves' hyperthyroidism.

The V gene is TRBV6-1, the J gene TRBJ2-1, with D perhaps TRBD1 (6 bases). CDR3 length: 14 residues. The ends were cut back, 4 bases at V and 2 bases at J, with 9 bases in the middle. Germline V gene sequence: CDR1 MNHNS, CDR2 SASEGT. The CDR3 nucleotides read TGTGCCAGCAGTGTAGACAGGACCTACAATGAGCAGTTCTTC. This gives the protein CASSVDRTYNEQFF.

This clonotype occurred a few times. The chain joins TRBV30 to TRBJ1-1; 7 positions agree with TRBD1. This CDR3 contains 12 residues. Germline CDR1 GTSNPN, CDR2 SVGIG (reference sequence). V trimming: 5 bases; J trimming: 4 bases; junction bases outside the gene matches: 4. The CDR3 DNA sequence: TGTGCCTGGGGACAGGAAACCACTGAAGCTTTCTTT. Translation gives CAWGQETTEAFF.

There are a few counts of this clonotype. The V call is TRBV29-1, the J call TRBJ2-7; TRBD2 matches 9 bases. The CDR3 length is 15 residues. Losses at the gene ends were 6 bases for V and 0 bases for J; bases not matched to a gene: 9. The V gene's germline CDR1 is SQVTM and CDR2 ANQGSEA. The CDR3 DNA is TGCAGCGTCATACCAAGCGGGAGGAGCTCCTACGAGCAGTACTTC. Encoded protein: CSVIPSGRSSYEQYF.

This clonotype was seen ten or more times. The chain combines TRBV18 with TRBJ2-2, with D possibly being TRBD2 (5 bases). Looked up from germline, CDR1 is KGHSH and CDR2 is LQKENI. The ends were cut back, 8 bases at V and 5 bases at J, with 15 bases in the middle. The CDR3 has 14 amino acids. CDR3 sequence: CASAKLRETGELFF. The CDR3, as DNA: TGTGCCAGCGCAAAACTAAGGGAGACCGGGGAGCTGTTTTTT. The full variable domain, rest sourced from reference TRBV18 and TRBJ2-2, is NAGVMQNPRHLVRRRGQEARLRCSPMKGHSHVYWYRQLPEEGLKFMVYLQKENIIDESGMPKERFSAEFPKEGPSILRIQQVVRGDSAAYFCASAKLRETGELFFGEGSRLTVL.

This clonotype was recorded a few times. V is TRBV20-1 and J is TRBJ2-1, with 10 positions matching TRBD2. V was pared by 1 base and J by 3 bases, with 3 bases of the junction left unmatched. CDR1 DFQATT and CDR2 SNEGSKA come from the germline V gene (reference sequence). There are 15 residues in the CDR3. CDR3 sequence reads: CSARVASGSYNEQFF. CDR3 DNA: TGCAGTGCTAGAGTCGCTAGCGGGAGCTACAATGAGCAGTTCTTC.

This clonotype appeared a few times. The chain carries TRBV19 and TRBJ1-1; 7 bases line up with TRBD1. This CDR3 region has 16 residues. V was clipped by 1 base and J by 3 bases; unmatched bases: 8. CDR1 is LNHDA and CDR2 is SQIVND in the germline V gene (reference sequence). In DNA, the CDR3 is TGTGCCAGTAGTATAGGGACAGGCCGTGGGTACACTGAAGCTTTCTTT. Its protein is CASSIGTGRGYTEAFF.

This CDR3 is CASSVELAGYNEQFF. The CDR3 DNA follows: TGTGCCAGCAGCGTAGAGCTAGCGGGGTACAATGAGCAGTTCTTC. The V call is TRBV9, the J call TRBJ2-1; 9 bases fit TRBD2. V dropped 0 bases and J dropped 4; count of bases not matched to a gene: 2. Germline loops: CDR1 SGDLS, CDR2 YYNGEE. The CDR3 covers 15 residues. The entire variable domain, with the rest obtained from reference TRBV9 and TRBJ2-1, is as follows: DSGVTQTPKHLITATGQRVTLRCSPRSGDLSVYWYQQSLDQGLQFLIQYYNGEERAKGNILERFSAQQFPDLHSELNLSSLELGDSALYFCASSVELAGYNEQFFGPGTRLTVL.

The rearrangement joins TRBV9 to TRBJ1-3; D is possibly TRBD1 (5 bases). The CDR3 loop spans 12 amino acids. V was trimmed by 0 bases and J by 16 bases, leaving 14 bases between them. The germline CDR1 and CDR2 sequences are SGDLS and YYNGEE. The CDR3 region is CASSVVGDLLYF. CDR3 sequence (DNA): TGTGCCAGCAGCGTAGTGGGGGACCTCTTGTATTTT.

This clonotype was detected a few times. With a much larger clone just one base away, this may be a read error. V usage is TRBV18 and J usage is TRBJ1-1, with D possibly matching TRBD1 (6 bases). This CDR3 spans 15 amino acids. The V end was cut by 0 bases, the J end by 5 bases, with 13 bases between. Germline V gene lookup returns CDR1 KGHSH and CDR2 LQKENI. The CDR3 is CASSPPGRGRTEAFF. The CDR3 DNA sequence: TGTGCCAGCTCACCACCGGGCAGGGGAAGGACTGAAGCTTTCTTT.

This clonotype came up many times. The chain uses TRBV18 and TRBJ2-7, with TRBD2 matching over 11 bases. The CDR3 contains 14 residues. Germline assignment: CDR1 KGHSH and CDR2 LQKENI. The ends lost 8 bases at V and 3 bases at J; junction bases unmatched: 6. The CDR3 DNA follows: TGTGCCAGCAGCCCCACTAGCGGGAGCTACGAGCAGTACTTC. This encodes CASSPTSGSYEQYF.

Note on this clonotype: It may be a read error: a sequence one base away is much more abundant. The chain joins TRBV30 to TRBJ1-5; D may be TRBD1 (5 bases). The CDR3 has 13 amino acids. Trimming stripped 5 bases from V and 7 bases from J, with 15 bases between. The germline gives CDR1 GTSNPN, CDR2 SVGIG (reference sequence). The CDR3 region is CAWGARESQPQHF. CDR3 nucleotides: TGTGCCTGGGGTGCCAGGGAGAGCCAGCCCCAGCATTTT.

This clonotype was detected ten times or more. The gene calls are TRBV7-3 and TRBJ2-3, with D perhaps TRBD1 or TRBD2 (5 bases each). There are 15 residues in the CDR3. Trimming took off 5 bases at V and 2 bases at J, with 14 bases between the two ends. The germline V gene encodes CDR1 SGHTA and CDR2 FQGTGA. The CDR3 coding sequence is TGTGCCAGCAGCCCCCGGGACGGCGACACAGATACGCAGTATTTT. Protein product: CASSPRDGDTDTQYF.

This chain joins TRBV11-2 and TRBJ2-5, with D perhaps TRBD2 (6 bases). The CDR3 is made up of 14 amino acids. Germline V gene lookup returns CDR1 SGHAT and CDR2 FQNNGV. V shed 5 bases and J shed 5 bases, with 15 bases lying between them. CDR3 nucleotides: TGTGCCAGCAGCCCCCGAGAGGGGAGGGAGACCCAGTACTTC. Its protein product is CASSPREGRETQYF.

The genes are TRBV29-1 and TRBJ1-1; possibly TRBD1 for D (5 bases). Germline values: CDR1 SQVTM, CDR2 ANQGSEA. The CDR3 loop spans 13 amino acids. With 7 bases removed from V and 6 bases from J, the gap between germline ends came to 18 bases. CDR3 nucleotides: TGCAGCGCGGGGTTCGGGGCTATCGCTGAAGCTTTCTTT. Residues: CSAGFGAIAEAFF.

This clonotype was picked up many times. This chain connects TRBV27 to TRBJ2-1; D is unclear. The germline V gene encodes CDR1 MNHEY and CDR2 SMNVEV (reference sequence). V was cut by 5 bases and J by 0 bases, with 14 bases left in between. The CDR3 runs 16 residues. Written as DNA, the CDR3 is TGTGCCAGCAGTAATAGAGAGATACACTCCTACAATGAGCAGTTCTTC. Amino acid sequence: CASSNREIHSYNEQFF.

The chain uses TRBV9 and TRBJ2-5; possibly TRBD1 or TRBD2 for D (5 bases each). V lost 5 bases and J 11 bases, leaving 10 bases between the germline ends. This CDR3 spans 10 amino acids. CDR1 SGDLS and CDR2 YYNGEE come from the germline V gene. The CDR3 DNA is TGTGCCAGCAGTGGGGACGTTCAGTACTTC. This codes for CASSGDVQYF.

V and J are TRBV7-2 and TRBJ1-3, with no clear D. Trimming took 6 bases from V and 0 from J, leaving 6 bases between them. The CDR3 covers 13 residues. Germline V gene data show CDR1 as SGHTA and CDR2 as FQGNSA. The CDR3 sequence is CASRRNSGNTIYF. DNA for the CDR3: TGTGCCAGCAGACGCAACTCTGGAAACACCATATATTTT.

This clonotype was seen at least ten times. CDR3 DNA sequence: TGTGCCAGCAGTGAAGAGGGGGGATGGGATGAGCAGTTCTTC. This translates into CASSEEGGWDEQFF. This chain links TRBV6-1 with TRBJ2-1; the D gene could be TRBD1 or TRBD2 (6 bases each). V was shortened by 1 base and J by 8 bases, with 12 bases between the two germline ends. The CDR3 consists of 14 residues. The germline CDR1 and CDR2 sequences are MNHNS and SASEGT.

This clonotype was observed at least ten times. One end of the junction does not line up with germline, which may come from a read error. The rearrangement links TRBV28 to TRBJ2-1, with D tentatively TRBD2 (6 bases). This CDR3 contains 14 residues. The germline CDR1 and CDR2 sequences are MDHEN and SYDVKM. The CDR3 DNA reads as TGTGCCAGCAGTTTCCGCGGGACTTACAATGAACAGTTCTTC. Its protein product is CASSFRGTYNEQFF.

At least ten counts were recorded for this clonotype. The CDR3 is CASSSRTGGSFSNEQFF. CDR3 nucleotide sequence: TGTGCCAGCAGCTCACGTACCGGCGGGAGTTTTAGCAATGAGCAGTTCTTC. The chain links TRBV28 to TRBJ2-1; 7 positions match TRBD2. Per germline, CDR1 MDHEN and CDR2 SYDVKM. The CDR3 spans 17 residues. J was trimmed by 6 bases and V by 6 bases; bases with no gene match: 17.

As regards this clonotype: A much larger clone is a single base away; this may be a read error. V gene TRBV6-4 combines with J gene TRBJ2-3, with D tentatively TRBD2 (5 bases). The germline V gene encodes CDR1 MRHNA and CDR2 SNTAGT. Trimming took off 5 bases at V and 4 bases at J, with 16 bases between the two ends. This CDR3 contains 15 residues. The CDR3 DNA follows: TGTGCCAGCAGTCAGGACTGGAGAATTGCAGATACGCAGTATTTT. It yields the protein CASSQDWRIADTQYF.